This T cell receptor (beta chain) originates from a study of T cell responses to AZD1222 COVID-19 vaccine (dated by TCRdb to the early 2020s). For the study in its entirety: A total of about 240 trial participants underwent TCR sequencing, of whom about 210 received two doses of AZD1222 and 26 received two doses of the MenACWY control vaccine. Trial participants were enrolled by age into subgroups of 18-55, 56-69 and 70-plus years, and 148, 28 and 57 TCR-sequenced participants, respectively, were included in these subgroups.

The germline V gene provides CDR1 KGHDR and CDR2 SFDVKD. The germline ends are 15 bases apart after V is trimmed by 4 bases and J by 0 bases. The CDR3, from cysteine to phenylalanine, totals 17 residues. The only DNA kept is the CDR3, 51 bases in frame from the first base. Concerning this clone: Its antigen is not yet known. Nothing much larger sits one base from this clone, and base qualities are not available.

Broad study findings and their caveats: Reportedly, close to half of the unique spike-specific TCRs recognized epitopes lying outside the regions that are mutated in the B.1.351 and B.1.1.7 variants. CD4 TCRs associated with the vaccine covered the entire spike protein, and the dominant responses were in regions 160-218 and 743-854. Because no day 14 peak-response samples were available, repertoires were characterized only after the peak T cell response. Conclusions about previously exposed vaccinees are limited, since just six AZD1222 recipients were seropositive for SARS-CoV-2 at baseline. After two AZD1222 doses, spike-specific TCR breadth and depth were significantly higher than at day 0 and than in MenACWY recipients. Participants were mostly white British, with more females than males. The authors suggested clonal diversity may have been underestimated. In the small 56-69-year group, the increase in depth fell short of significance, most likely because of low power.

The meaning of the sample's time point label: about 28 days (+/-7) after the second vaccine dose. Because spike-specific TCR depth and breadth did not differ between the two schedules, AZD1222 recipients who got a second dose at roughly 4 weeks were pooled with those who got a second dose at roughly 12 weeks. Vaccinee samples came from UK trials COV001 and COV002, including a single-blind randomized controlled phase 2/3 trial of AZD1222 (ChAdOx1 nCoV-19) in healthy adults. Trial participant PBMC samples were collected at day 0 and day 28 after the second dose for TCRbeta chain sequencing. The CDR3 regions of human TCRbeta chains were analyzed by immunosequencing. The study's processing was this. Repertoire TCRs were checked for matches against a reference library of SARS-CoV-2-specific TCRs that had been generated using the MIRA antigen-specificity platform. Breadth meant the fraction of unique TCRs that were SARS-CoV-2-associated, whereas depth meant the fraction of total T cells that were SARS-CoV-2-associated. Each spike-specific TCR was assigned to its reactive spike region and to a CD4 or CD8 class using the MIRA data. Log10-transformed breadth and depth values were compared by one-way ANOVA with Sidak's multiple comparisons tests. The table comes from immuneACCESS by way of TCRdb, which keeps in-frame sequences with V and J called. Part of the clones is missing from these tables; in studies checked, under half for an unresolved V gene and the rest for unknown reasons. The D gene and trimming were derived from the DNA, and the V and J assignments and clone size from that table. This sample comprises 95,000 to 150,000 clones, 65% to 90% of them detected only once. Over 25% of the sample lies in the top ten.

The source is an adult who received the AZD1222 COVID-19 vaccine. Sequences were derived from peripheral blood, sampled 28 days after the second AZD1222 dose. This sequence uses TRBV24-1 and TRBJ1-5; tentative D gene TRBD1, with 6 bases matching. CDR3 sequence: CATSDPGTPDSNQPQHF. The DNA reads TGTGCCACCAGTGACCCCGGGACACCGGATAGCAATCAGCCCCAGCATTTT.